This T cell receptor beta chain comes out of a study of blood T cell repertoires in COVID-19. Across the whole study: PBMCs, B-cell-depleted T cells, or T cells provided the cDNA or gDNA that made up the material.

Authors' analysis steps: Researchers report that nucleated cell counts were estimated from reference gene primer amplification. Repertoires were generated with immunoSEQ multiplex PCR, while TCRdb's copy carries only in-frame clones and drops some. The DNA gave D and trimming, while V, J and clone size come from that table. The sample has roughly 120,000 clones, about 70% seen once. This clone was found a few times. The sequence was obtained from an elderly man with COVID-19, enrolled during active disease. Sequences were obtained from peripheral blood.

The CDR3 protein is CASSPIGVLNTEAFF. The CDR3, as DNA: TGTGCCAGCAGTCCCATAGGGGTGCTGAACACTGAAGCTTTCTTT. This chain links TRBV6-5 with TRBJ1-1; D may be TRBD1 (5 bases). The CDR3 extends over 15 amino acids. Germline lookup yields CDR1 MNHEY and CDR2 SVGAGI. V was trimmed by 5 bases and J by 0 bases, leaving 13 bases between them.